The present T cell receptor (beta chain) was sequenced within a study of blood T cell repertoires in COVID-19. As for the study in general: PBMCs, B-cell-depleted T cells, or T cells provided the cDNA or gDNA that made up the material.

Per the study methods: Quantification of nucleated cells was approximated via reference gene primer amplification. Repertoires were generated with immunoSEQ multiplex PCR, while TCRdb's copy carries only in-frame clones and drops some. V, J and clone size are taken as reported in that table, and D and trimming were inferred from the DNA itself. The data contain approximately 300,000 clones, about four fifths of them seen just once; the ten biggest clones take up less than 20%. J gave up 5 bases and V 4 bases, and 5 bases lay outside the gene matches. The germline V gene encodes CDR1 SNHLY and CDR2 FYNNEI. The CDR3 extends over 15 amino acids.

The chain combines TRBV2 with TRBJ1-1, with 12 bases matching TRBD1. The receptor comes from a person aged 65-85 years with COVID-19, enrolled during active disease. The sample consisted of peripheral blood. CDR3 in amino acids: CASSGRDRGRTEAFF. CDR3 DNA sequence: TGTGCCAGCAGTGGGCGGGACAGGGGGCGGACTGAAGCTTTCTTT.